The sequence of this TCR beta chain was determined in a study of T cell repertoires in cytomegalovirus infection (dated by TCRdb to the late 2010s). With regard to the full study: Because public TCR beta signatures pointed to carriage of CMV infection together with the matching HLA type, the HLA type of each donor mattered for the analysis. What the study reported, not specific to this receptor: The ex vivo response was dominated by HLA-C-restricted CMV-specific TCR beta clonotypes, which also provided the single most frequent clonotype in two of eight donors. Carriers of CMV infection plus the relevant HLA type were discriminated by the cumulative frequency of public TCR beta family members in the study cohort and in an independent roughly 350-donor cohort.

The sequencing machine was an Illumina HiSeq 1500. TCRdb trimmed the raw reads at Q25, called clones with MiXCR and kept productive beta chains. All rows with the same CDR3 protein become a single entry with the most common DNA and genes. The sample table holds about 530,000 distinct CDR3 sequences, of which about 26% were seen once. Around 14% of the sample belongs to the ten largest clones. The CDR3 measures 14 amino acids from cysteine to phenylalanine. The sequence is cut down to CDR3 DNA, 42 bases in frame from base 1. The germline V gene (reference sequence) specifies MNHEY as CDR1 and SMNVEV as CDR2. Trimming takes 5 bases from V and 2 bases from J, and the germline ends sit 12 bases apart. The sample holds one count of this clonotype. Its antigen specificity is not known. Within one base of it there is no much larger clone, and no base qualities were kept. Weak support is all one read offers.

The chain was built from TRBV27 and TRBJ1-2; TRBD1 is perhaps the D gene, given 6 matching bases. Sequenced input: PBMCs. The TCR sequence derives from a human donor in good health (CMV status not recorded). Some clones in this sample may be carry-over from other donors' samples. The encoded CDR3 is CASSPIGGNYGYTF. At the DNA level, the sequence is TGTGCCAGCAGTCCAATCGGGGGCAACTATGGCTACACCTTC.